The 30 T cell receptor beta chains in this list originate from one sample, sequenced in a study of T cells in Graves' hyperthyroidism and ophthalmopathy. TCR beta CDR3 region amplification was performed from RNA transcripts. The HTBI primer set was used in a first-round RT-PCR of the TCR CDR3. TCRdb reanalysed the multiplex PCR reads using MiXCR and keeps one entry per CDR3 protein. The table shows roughly 380,000 distinct CDR3 sequences, with around 15% occurring only once. Sequencing was done on a sample of blood. The receptors come from a young woman with Graves' hyperthyroidism.

This clonotype has a count of ten or more. J is TRBJ1-2 and V is TRBV12-3 or TRBV12-4, with D hard to call. Between the trimmed V and J ends, which lost 5 bases and 8 bases, there was a span of 15 bases. The CDR3 is made up of 13 amino acids. CDR3 region: CASSNSRVGGYTF. CDR3 nucleotide sequence: TGTGCCAGCAGTAACTCGAGGGTAGGAGGCTACACCTTC.

This clonotype has at least ten counts. The rearrangement uses TRBV12-3 or TRBV12-4 and TRBJ2-7, with 11 positions matching TRBD2. Trimming removed 0 bases from V and 6 bases from J; junction bases left unmatched: 10. The CDR3 length is 17 residues. The CDR3 spells CASSLARTSGSRFEQYF. The CDR3 bases are TGTGCCAGCAGTTTAGCTAGAACTAGCGGGAGTAGGTTCGAGCAGTACTTC.

The chain links TRBV20-1 to TRBJ2-1; the D gene is possibly TRBD2 (6 bases). V was clipped by 0 bases and J by 9 bases, with 12 bases between them. The CDR3 is 13 amino acids. Germline CDR1 and CDR2: DFQATT and SNEGSKA (reference sequence). The CDR3 loop is CSARDGGAGEQFF. CDR3 coding DNA: TGCAGTGCTAGAGATGGCGGGGCGGGTGAGCAGTTCTTC.

CDR3 in DNA: TGTGCCAGCAGCATTTCGACAGGGAGCAATCAGCCCCAGCATTTT. This translates into CASSISTGSNQPQHF. The genes are TRBV7-2 and TRBJ1-5; the match to TRBD1 covers 7 bases. V gave up 5 bases and J gave up 1 base; unmatched junction bases: 5. The germline CDR1 and CDR2 sequences are SGHTA and FQGNSA. The CDR3 length is 15 residues.

This clonotype has ten or more counts. CDR3 DNA sequence: TGTGCCAGCTCCCTAGCGGGAGGGCTGGATGAGCAGTTCTTC. As protein: CASSLAGGLDEQFF. V gene TRBV18 combines with J gene TRBJ2-1, with TRBD2 identical over 12 bases. The V segment lost 6 bases and the J segment 8 bases; nucleotides outside the gene matches: 5. Looked up from germline, CDR1 is KGHSH and CDR2 is LQKENI. The CDR3 spans 14 residues. The variable domain in full, completed from reference TRBV18 and TRBJ2-1, reads NAGVMQNPRHLVRRRGQEARLRCSPMKGHSHVYWYRQLPEEGLKFMVYLQKENIIDESGMPKERFSAEFPKEGPSILRIQQVVRGDSAAYFCASSLAGGLDEQFFGPGTRLTVL.

The table lists this clonotype with many counts. The chain carries TRBV19 and TRBJ2-3, with D possibly matching TRBD2 (6 bases). The CDR3 consists of 15 residues. V lost 8 bases to trimming and J lost 9 bases, with 24 bases between them. Germline lookup yields CDR1 LNHDA and CDR2 SQIVND (reference sequence). CDR3 nucleotide sequence: TGTGCCAGTCAGAAGACTAGGGAGGCCGGCGTGACGCAGTATTTT. It yields the protein CASQKTREAGVTQYF.

CDR3 residues: CASSPQLLTGGNQPQHF. The CDR3 nucleotides are TGTGCCAGCTCACCCCAACTCCTAACAGGGGGAAATCAGCCCCAGCATTTT. The chain couples TRBV18 to TRBJ1-5, with 8 bases matching TRBD1. CDR1 and CDR2 (germline): KGHSH, LQKENI. The CDR3 length is 17 residues. Unmatched junction bases numbered 11, after V lost 3 bases and J lost 4 bases. The full variable domain, completed using reference TRBV18 and TRBJ1-5, is NAGVMQNPRHLVRRRGQEARLRCSPMKGHSHVYWYRQLPEEGLKFMVYLQKENIIDESGMPKERFSAEFPKEGPSILRIQQVVRGDSAAYFCASSPQLLTGGNQPQHFGDGTRLSIL.

This clonotype came up many times. The V gene is TRBV20-1, the J gene TRBJ2-3, with TRBD2 matching 8 bases. J lost 6 bases, V lost 5 bases, and 7 bases had no gene match. The length of the CDR3 is 13 residues. Germline V gene sequence: CDR1 DFQATT, CDR2 SNEGSKA (reference sequence). As DNA, the CDR3 is TGCAGTGCTGGGAGCGGGAGACGGGATACGCAGTATTTT. As protein: CSAGSGRRDTQYF.

The chain recombines TRBV18 with TRBJ1-5, with D unresolved. This CDR3 spans 14 amino acids. Germline V gene data show CDR1 as KGHSH and CDR2 as LQKENI. Trimming cost V 1 base and J 0 bases, with 4 bases left between them. This CDR3 is CASSPQNSNQPQHF. DNA of the CDR3: TGTGCCAGCTCACCACAGAATAGCAATCAGCCCCAGCATTTT.

This clonotype was observed a handful of times. The rearrangement joins TRBV10-1 to TRBJ1-6; TRBD1 aligns across 7 bases. The ends lost 0 bases at V and 9 bases at J; junction bases unmatched: 5. The CDR3 totals 15 residues. Germline V gives CDR1 WNHNN, CDR2 SYGVQD (reference sequence). This CDR3 is CASSESVQGSSPLHF. DNA for the CDR3: TGCGCCAGCAGTGAGTCGGTACAGGGGAGTTCACCCCTCCACTTT.

This clonotype was observed many times. The chain recombines TRBV2 with TRBJ2-7; D remains unclear. Germline V gene data show CDR1 as SNHLY and CDR2 as FYNNEI. V was cut by 7 bases and J by 0 bases, with 10 bases left in between. This CDR3 has 13 residues. DNA of the CDR3: TGTGCCAGCAACCAAGCGAACTCCTACGAGCAGTACTTC. Its translation: CASNQANSYEQYF. Filled out from reference TRBV2 and TRBJ2-7, the complete variable domain reads EPEVTQTPSHQVTQMGQEVILRCVPISNHLYFYWYRQILGQKVEFLVSFYNNEISEKSEIFDDQFSVERPDGSNFTLKIRSTKLEDSAMYFCASNQANSYEQYFGPGTRLTVT.

This clonotype was detected ten times or more. This chain links TRBV27 with TRBJ2-6; D uncertain. The V end lost 6 bases, the J end lost 1 base, and 10 bases lay between the germline ends. The V gene's germline CDR1 is MNHEY and CDR2 SMNVEV (reference sequence). The CDR3 is 15 amino acids. In DNA form, the CDR3 reads TGTGCCAGCAGGGAAGGGTTTTCTGGGGCCAACGTCCTGACTTTC. This gives the protein CASREGFSGANVLTF.

This chain connects TRBV6-1 to TRBJ1-2; D is undetermined. The CDR3 is 13 amino acids. V was cut by 8 bases and J by 8 bases, with 18 bases left in between. CDR1 and CDR2 from the germline V gene are MNHNS and SASEGT. CDR3 in amino acids: CASSAGQIKGYTF. The CDR3 coding sequence is TGTGCCAGCTCTGCAGGCCAAATCAAGGGCTACACCTTC.

A few counts support this clonotype. This chain connects TRBV19 to TRBJ1-2; no definite D call. V dropped 9 bases and J dropped 0 bases, with 11 bases sitting between them. In germline, CDR1 is LNHDA, CDR2 SQIVND (reference sequence). The CDR3 sequence is 13 residues long. The CDR3 protein is CASLKAANYGYTF. DNA of the CDR3: TGTGCCAGCCTAAAAGCAGCTAACTATGGCTACACCTTC.

This clonotype was seen many times. J is TRBJ2-1 and V is TRBV12-3 or TRBV12-4; the match to TRBD2 covers 12 bases. This CDR3 comprises 17 residues. J gave up 7 bases and V 4 bases, and 11 bases lay outside the gene matches. CDR3 protein: CASSYRGLAGRRNEQFF. The CDR3 DNA reads as TGTGCCAGCAGTTACCGTGGACTAGCGGGGAGGAGGAATGAGCAGTTCTTC.

This clonotype showed up just a few times. The V and J genes are TRBV3-1 and TRBJ2-1, with 10 bases identical to TRBD2. The V gene's germline CDR1 is LGHDT and CDR2 YNNKEL (reference sequence). The CDR3 consists of 15 residues. V trimming: 5 bases; J trimming: 9 bases; junction bases outside the gene matches: 10. CDR3 protein: CASSSRALAGVEQFF. The CDR3 DNA reads TGTGCCAGCAGCTCAAGGGCGCTAGCGGGAGTTGAGCAGTTCTTC.

In this sample, this clonotype turned up a few times. V usage is TRBV13 and J usage is TRBJ1-3, with 7 positions matching TRBD1. This CDR3 contains 17 residues. CDR1 PRHDT and CDR2 FYEKMQ come from the germline V gene (reference sequence). V dropped 5 bases and J dropped 0; count of bases not matched to a gene: 10. As DNA, the CDR3 is TGTGCCAGCAGCCGGGGGGGACAGAGGTACTCTGGAAACACCATATATTTT. This translates into CASSRGGQRYSGNTIYF.

The chain links TRBV18 to TRBJ1-3; no clear D. V lost 2 bases and J lost 9, with 20 bases in between. The germline V gene has CDR1 KGHSH and CDR2 LQKENI. The CDR3 totals 16 residues. The DNA for the CDR3 is TGTGCCAGCTCACCAGGCCTGGGAAATAGCGGAGGCACCATATATTTT. Translating it yields CASSPGLGNSGGTIYF.

The count of this clonotype is one. The chain joins TRBV7-9 to TRBJ2-7; the match to TRBD2 covers 10 bases. The CDR3 is made up of 16 amino acids. Germline V gene data show CDR1 as SEHNR and CDR2 as FQNEAQ (reference sequence). J gave up 0 bases and V 3 bases, and 5 bases lay outside the gene matches. The CDR3 loop reads CASSLRTSGSSYEQYF. CDR3 sequence (DNA): TGTGCCAGCAGCTTGCGGACTAGCGGAAGCTCCTACGAGCAGTACTTC.

This clonotype was seen only a few times. The genes are TRBV5-1 and TRBJ2-1; a possible D gene is TRBD1 (5 bases). The germline V gene encodes CDR1 SGHRS and CDR2 YFSETQ. This CDR3 is 14 amino acids long. Between the trimmed V and J ends, which lost 4 bases and 4 bases, there was a span of 12 bases. DNA for the CDR3: TGCGCCAGCAGCCCCGGACAATGGTACAATGAGCAGTTCTTC. It specifies CASSPGQWYNEQFF.

V is TRBV6-6 and J is TRBJ1-6, with D uncertain. This CDR3 spans 17 amino acids. V gave up 0 bases and J gave up 0 bases, with 9 bases separating them. Germline lookup yields CDR1 MNHNY and CDR2 SVGAGI (reference sequence). DNA for the CDR3: TGTGCCAGCAGTTACTCAGGAATTAGCTCCTATAATTCACCCCTCCACTTT. Amino acid sequence: CASSYSGISSYNSPLHF.

This clonotype was found many times. This chain links TRBV12-3 or TRBV12-4 with TRBJ1-5, with D perhaps TRBD1 (5 bases). Trimming left V 5 bases short and J 11 bases short, with 13 bases between. The CDR3 totals 12 residues. The DNA of the CDR3 is TGTGCCAGCAGTCAAAGGCTGGGGGCCCAGCATTTT. This codes for CASSQRLGAQHF.

This clonotype was observed many times. The genes are TRBV20-1 and TRBJ2-7; no clear D. The CDR3 has 13 amino acids. V lost 0 bases to trimming and J lost 1 base, with 7 bases between them. In germline, CDR1 is DFQATT, CDR2 SNEGSKA (reference sequence). The CDR3 DNA reads TGCAGTGCTAGAGATTTGGGTTCCTACGAGCAGTACTTC. Protein: CSARDLGSYEQYF.

The J gene is TRBJ1-2, the V gene TRBV9, with a possible D match to TRBD1 (5 bases). This CDR3 spans 16 amino acids. The germline V gene has CDR1 SGDLS and CDR2 YYNGEE. Trimming pared 5 bases from V and 8 bases from J, leaving 25 bases between. CDR3 coding DNA: TGTGCCAGCAGTCAAATTACAGACACCGCTAGGGACGGCTACACCTTC. Protein sequence: CASSQITDTARDGYTF.

This clonotype was counted at least ten times. V gene TRBV2 combines with J gene TRBJ1-5; no definite D call. The V gene lost 6 bases and the J gene lost 3 bases, with 9 bases spanning the gap. Germline CDR1 and CDR2: SNHLY and FYNNEI. The CDR3 covers 13 residues. CDR3 amino acids: CASSDKYNQPQHF. CDR3 coding DNA: TGTGCCAGCAGCGACAAGTACAATCAGCCCCAGCATTTT.

This clonotype was seen repeatedly, ten times or more. The chain combines TRBV7-2 with TRBJ2-1; 8 nucleotides match TRBD2. CDR1 is SGHTA and CDR2 is FQGNSA in the germline V gene. CDR3 length equals 16 residues. The J segment lost 7 bases and the V segment lost 1 base, leaving 9 bases of the junction unmatched. Written as DNA, the CDR3 is TGTGCCAGCAGCTTAGTTTCCTCGGGAGGGCTAAATGAGCAGTTCTTC. Amino acid sequence: CASSLVSSGGLNEQFF.

This rearrangement joins TRBV18 to TRBJ2-1; 10 positions agree with TRBD2. J gave up 6 bases and V 0 bases, and 8 bases lay outside the gene matches. The CDR3 contains 17 residues. Germline CDR1 reads KGHSH; CDR2 reads LQKENI. This CDR3 is CASSPPILAGGGNEQFF. In DNA form, the CDR3 reads TGTGCCAGCTCACCACCGATTTTAGCGGGGGGAGGCAATGAGCAGTTCTTC. The variable domain in full, with the rest retrieved from reference TRBV18 and TRBJ2-1, is NAGVMQNPRHLVRRRGQEARLRCSPMKGHSHVYWYRQLPEEGLKFMVYLQKENIIDESGMPKERFSAEFPKEGPSILRIQQVVRGDSAAYFCASSPPILAGGGNEQFFGPGTRLTVL.

Concerning this clonotype: This may be a read error: a much more frequent sequence differs by one nucleotide. V is TRBV6-2 or TRBV6-3 and J is TRBJ2-2; maybe TRBD2 (6 bases). This CDR3 has 15 residues. Germline V gene sequence: CDR1 MNHEY, CDR2 SVGEGT. Trimming left V 4 bases short and J 1 base short, with 10 bases between. The CDR3 DNA reads TGTGCCAGCAGTTGCTCGACTAGGAACACCGGGGAGCTGTTTTTT. Its protein is CASSCSTRNTGELFF.

Concerning this clonotype: This may be a read error: a much more frequent sequence differs by one nucleotide. The gene calls are TRBV3-1 and TRBJ2-1, with 11 positions matching TRBD2. This CDR3 contains 14 residues. Germline CDR1 reads LGHDT; CDR2 reads YNNKEL (reference sequence). As DNA, the CDR3 is TGTGCCGGCAGCCAACCTAGCGGGAGGAATGAGCAGTTCTTC. The encoded protein is CAGSQPSGRNEQFF.

This clonotype was found many times. The chain is built from TRBV27 and TRBJ2-5; unclear D gene. Germline values: CDR1 MNHEY, CDR2 SMNVEV (reference sequence). V was cut by 6 bases and J by 5 bases, with 16 bases left in between. The CDR3 runs 14 residues. The CDR3 sequence: CASRDPGTRETQYF. CDR3 in DNA: TGTGCCAGCAGGGATCCGGGTACCCGGGAGACCCAGTACTTC.